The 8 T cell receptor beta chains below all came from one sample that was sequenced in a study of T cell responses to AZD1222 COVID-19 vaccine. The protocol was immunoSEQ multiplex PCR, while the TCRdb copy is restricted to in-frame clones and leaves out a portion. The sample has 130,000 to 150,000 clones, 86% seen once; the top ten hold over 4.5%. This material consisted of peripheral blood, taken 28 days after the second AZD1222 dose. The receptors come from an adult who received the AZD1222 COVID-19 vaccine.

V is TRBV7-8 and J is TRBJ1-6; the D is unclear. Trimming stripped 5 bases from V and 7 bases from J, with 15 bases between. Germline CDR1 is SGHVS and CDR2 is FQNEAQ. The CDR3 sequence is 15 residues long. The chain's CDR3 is CASSPRPNSNSPLHF. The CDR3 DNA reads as TGTGCCAGCAGCCCTCGCCCCAATTCAAATTCACCCCTCCACTTT.

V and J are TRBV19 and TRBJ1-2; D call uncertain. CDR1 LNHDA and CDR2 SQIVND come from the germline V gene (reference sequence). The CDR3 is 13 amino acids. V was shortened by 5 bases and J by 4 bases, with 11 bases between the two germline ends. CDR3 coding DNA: TGTGCCAGTAGTCCCGGACCGACCTATGGCTACACCTTC. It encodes CASSPGPTYGYTF.

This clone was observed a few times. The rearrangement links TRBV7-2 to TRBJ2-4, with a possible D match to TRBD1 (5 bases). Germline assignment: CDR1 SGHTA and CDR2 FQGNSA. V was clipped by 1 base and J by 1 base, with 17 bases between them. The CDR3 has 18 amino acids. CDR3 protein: CASSLGLTAPVAKNIQYF. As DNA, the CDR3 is TGTGCCAGCAGCTTAGGCTTGACAGCTCCCGTGGCCAAAAACATTCAGTACTTC.

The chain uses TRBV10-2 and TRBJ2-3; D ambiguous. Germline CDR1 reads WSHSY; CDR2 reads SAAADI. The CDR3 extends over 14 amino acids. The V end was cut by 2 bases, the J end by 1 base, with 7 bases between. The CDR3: CASSELGGTDTQYF. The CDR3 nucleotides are TGCGCCAGCAGTGAGCTGGGTGGCACAGATACGCAGTATTTT.

The DNA for the CDR3 is TGTGCCAGTAGTGATCGGACAGTAAAACGCGAGCAGTACTTC. Translation: CASSDRTVKREQYF. The rearrangement uses TRBV19 and TRBJ2-7; a possible D gene is TRBD1 (6 bases). The CDR3 sequence is 14 residues long. Between the trimmed V and J ends, which lost 5 bases and 6 bases, there was a span of 17 bases. Germline CDR1 LNHDA, CDR2 SQIVND (reference sequence).

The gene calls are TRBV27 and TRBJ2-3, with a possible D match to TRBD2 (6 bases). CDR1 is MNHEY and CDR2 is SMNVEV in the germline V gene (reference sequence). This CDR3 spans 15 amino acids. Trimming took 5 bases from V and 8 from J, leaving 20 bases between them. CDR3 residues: CASSTPGLAPGTQYF. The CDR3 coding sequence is TGTGCCAGCAGTACACCGGGACTCGCCCCGGGTACGCAGTATTTT.

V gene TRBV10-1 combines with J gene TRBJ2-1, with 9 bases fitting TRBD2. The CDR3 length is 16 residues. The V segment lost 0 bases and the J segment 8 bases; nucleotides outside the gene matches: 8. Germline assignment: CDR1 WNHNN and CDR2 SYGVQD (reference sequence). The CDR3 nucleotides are TGCGCCAGCAGTGAGTCCGGTCGCGGGAGGGGTGATGAGCAGTTCTTC. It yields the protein CASSESGRGRGDEQFF.

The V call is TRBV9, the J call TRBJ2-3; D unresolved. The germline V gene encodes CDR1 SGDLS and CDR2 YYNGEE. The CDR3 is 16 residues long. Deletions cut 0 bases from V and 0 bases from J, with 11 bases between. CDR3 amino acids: CASSVGGAASTDTQYF. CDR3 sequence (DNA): TGTGCCAGCAGCGTAGGCGGAGCCGCTAGCACAGATACGCAGTATTTT.